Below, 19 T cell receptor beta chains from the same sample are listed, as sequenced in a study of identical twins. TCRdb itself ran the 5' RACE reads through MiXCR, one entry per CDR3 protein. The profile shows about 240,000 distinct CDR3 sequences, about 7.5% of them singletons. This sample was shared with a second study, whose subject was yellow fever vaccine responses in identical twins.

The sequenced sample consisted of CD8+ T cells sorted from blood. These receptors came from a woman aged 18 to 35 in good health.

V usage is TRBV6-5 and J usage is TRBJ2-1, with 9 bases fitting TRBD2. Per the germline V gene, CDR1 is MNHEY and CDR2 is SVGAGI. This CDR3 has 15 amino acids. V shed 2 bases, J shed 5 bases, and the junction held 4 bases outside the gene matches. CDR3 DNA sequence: TGTGCCAGCAGTTACGGCGGGAGGGAAGACAATGAGCAGTTCTTC. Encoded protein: CASSYGGREDNEQFF.

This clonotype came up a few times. This CDR3 is CASSLLATYNEQFF. CDR3 bases: TGTGCCAGCAGCCTCCTGGCTACCTACAATGAGCAGTTCTTC. V and J are TRBV11-1 and TRBJ2-1, with D unclear. Per the germline V gene, CDR1 is SGHAT and CDR2 is FQDESV (reference sequence). Trimming removed 5 bases from V and 2 bases from J, with 10 bases in between. The CDR3 runs 14 residues.

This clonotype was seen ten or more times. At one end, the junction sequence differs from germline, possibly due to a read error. CDR3 DNA sequence: TGTGTCAGCAGTCCGGGACTAGCGGGAGTTACCGGGGAGCTGTTTTTT. Its translation: CVSSPGLAGVTGELFF. The V call is TRBV12-3 or TRBV12-4, the J call TRBJ2-2; 14 bases fit TRBD2. This CDR3 is built from 16 residues.

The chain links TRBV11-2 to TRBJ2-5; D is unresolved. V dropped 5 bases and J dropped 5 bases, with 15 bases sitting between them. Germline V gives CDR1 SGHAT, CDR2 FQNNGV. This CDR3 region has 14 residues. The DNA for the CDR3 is TGTGCCAGCAGCCATGTCGGTGGCTGGGAGACCCAGTACTTC. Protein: CASSHVGGWETQYF.

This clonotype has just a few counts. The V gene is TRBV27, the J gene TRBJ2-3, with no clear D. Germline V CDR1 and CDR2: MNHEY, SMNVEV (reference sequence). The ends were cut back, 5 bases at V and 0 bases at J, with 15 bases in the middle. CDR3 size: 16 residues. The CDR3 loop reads CASSPPRMTSTDTQYF. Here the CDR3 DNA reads TGTGCCAGCAGTCCCCCTAGAATGACTAGCACAGATACGCAGTATTTT.

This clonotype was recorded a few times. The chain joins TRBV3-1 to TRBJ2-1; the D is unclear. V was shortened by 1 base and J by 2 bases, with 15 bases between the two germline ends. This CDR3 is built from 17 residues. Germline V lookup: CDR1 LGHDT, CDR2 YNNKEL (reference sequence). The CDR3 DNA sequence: TGTGCCAGCAGCCAAGTAACCCCTAGATCCCCCTACAATGAGCAGTTCTTC. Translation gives CASSQVTPRSPYNEQFF.

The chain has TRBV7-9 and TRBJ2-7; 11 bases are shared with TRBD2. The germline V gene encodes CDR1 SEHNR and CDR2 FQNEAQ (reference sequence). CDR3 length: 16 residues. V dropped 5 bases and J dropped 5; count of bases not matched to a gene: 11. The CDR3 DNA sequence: TGTGCCAGCAGCCCCCGACTAGCGGGAAGAATCAACGAGCAGTACTTC. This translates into CASSPRLAGRINEQYF.

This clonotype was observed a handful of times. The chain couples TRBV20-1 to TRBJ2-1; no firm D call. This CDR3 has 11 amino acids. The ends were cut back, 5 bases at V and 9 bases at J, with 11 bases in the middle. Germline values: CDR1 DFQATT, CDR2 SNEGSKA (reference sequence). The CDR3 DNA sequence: TGCAGTGCTGGCTACCCCGGTGAGCAGTTCTTC. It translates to CSAGYPGEQFF.

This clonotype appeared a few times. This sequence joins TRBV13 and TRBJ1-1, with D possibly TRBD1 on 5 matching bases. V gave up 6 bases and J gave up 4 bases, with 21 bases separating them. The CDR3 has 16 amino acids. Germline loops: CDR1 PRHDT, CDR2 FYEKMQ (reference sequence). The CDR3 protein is CASRQEVGLGGTEAFF. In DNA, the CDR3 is TGTGCCAGCAGACAGGAGGTGGGATTGGGTGGCACTGAAGCTTTCTTT.

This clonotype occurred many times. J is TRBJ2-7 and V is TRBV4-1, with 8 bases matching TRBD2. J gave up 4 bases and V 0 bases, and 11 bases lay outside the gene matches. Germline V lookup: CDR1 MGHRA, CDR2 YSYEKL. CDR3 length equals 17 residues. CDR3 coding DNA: TGCGCCAGCAGCCAAGATTGGGTTGCGGGAGGTGTATACGAGCAGTACTTC. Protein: CASSQDWVAGGVYEQYF.

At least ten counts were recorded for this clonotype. CDR3 amino acids: CASGLVGHPAGDTQYF. The CDR3 coding sequence is TGTGCTAGTGGTTTGGTAGGGCACCCGGCGGGGGATACGCAGTATTTT. The J gene is TRBJ2-3, the V gene TRBV12-5; D possibly corresponds to TRBD2 (6 bases). The CDR3 sequence is 16 residues long. Trimming cost V 0 bases and J 6 bases, with 16 bases left between them. The germline CDR1 and CDR2 sequences are LGHNT and FRNRAP.

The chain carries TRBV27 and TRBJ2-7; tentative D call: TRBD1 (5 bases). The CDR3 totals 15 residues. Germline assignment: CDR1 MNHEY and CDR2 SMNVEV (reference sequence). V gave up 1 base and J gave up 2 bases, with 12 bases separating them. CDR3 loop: CASSLYQGGAYEQYV. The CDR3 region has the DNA TGTGCCAGCAGTTTATACCAGGGTGGGGCCTACGAGCAGTACGTC.

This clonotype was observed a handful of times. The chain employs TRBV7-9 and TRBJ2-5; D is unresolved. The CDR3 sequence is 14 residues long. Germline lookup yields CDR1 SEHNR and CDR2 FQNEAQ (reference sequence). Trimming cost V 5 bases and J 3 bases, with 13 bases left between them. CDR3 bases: TGTGCCAGCAGCCCAACTGTCCGGGAAGAGACCCAGTACTTC. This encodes CASSPTVREETQYF.

CDR3 sequence reads: CASRTDRAKNIQYF. The CDR3 DNA is TGTGCCAGCAGGACGGACAGAGCTAAAAACATTCAGTACTTC. V gene TRBV27 combines with J gene TRBJ2-4, with D maybe TRBD1 (6 bases). Germline assignment: CDR1 MNHEY and CDR2 SMNVEV (reference sequence). V lost 6 bases and J lost 4, with 13 bases in between. This CDR3 spans 14 amino acids.

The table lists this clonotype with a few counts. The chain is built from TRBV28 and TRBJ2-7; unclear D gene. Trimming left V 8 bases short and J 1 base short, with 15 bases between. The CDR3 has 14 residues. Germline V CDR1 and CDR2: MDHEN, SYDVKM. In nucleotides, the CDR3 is TGTGCCAGCTTCTCGTCCGGGCTATCCTACGAGCAGTACTTC. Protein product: CASFSSGLSYEQYF. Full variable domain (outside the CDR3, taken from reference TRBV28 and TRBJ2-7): DVKVTQSSRYLVKRTGEKVFLECVQDMDHENMFWYRQDPGLGLRLIYFSYDVKMKEKGDIPEGYSVSREKKERFSLILESASTNQTSMYLCASFSSGLSYEQYFGPGTRLTVT.

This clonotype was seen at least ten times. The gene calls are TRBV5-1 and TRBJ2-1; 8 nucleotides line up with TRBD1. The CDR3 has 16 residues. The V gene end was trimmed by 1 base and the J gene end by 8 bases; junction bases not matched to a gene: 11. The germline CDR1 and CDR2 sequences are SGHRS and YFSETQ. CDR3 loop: CASSLLGDRRLDEQFF. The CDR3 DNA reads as TGCGCCAGCAGCTTGTTGGGGGACAGGCGGTTGGATGAGCAGTTCTTC. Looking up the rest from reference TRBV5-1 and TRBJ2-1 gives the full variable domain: KAGVTQTPRYLIKTRGQQVTLSCSPISGHRSVSWYQQTPGQGLQFLFEYFSETQRNKGNFPGRFSGRQFSNSRSEMNVSTLELGDSALYLCASSLLGDRRLDEQFFGPGTRLTVL.

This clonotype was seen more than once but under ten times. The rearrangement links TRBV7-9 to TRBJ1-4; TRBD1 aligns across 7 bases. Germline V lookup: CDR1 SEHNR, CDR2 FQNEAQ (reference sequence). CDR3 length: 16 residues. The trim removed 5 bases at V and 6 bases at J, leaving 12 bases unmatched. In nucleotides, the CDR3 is TGTGCCAGCAGCCTAAGACAGGGCGAATTGGATGAAAAACTGTTTTTT. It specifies CASSLRQGELDEKLFF. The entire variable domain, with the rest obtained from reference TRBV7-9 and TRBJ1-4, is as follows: DTGVSQNPRHKITKRGQNVTFRCDPISEHNRLYWYRQTLGQGPEFLTYFQNEAQLEKSRLLSDRFSAERPKGSFSTLEIQRTEQGDSAMYLCASSLRQGELDEKLFFGSGTQLSVL.

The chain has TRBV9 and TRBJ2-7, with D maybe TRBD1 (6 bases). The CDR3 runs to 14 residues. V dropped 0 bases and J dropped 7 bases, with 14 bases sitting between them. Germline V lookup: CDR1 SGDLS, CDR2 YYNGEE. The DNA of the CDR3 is TGTGCCAGCAGCGTAGAGGGGGAAGTCACTGAGCAGTACTTC. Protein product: CASSVEGEVTEQYF.

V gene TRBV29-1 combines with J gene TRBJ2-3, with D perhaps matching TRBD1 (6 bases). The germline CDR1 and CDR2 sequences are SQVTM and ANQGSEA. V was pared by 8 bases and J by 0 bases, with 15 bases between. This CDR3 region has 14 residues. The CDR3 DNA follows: TGCAGCATAAACAGGGATACTAGCACAGATACGCAGTATTTT. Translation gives CSINRDTSTDTQYF.